This T cell receptor (beta chain) emerged from a study of shared clonotypes between healthy human individuals (dated by TCRdb to the early 2020s). A note on the overall study: A couple of women and three men aged 18 to 49 years were included in the cohort. For each donor, CD4 naive and CD4 memory were each run on three plates, CD8 naive on two plates, and CD8 memory on one plate. To estimate repertoire size and how much clonotypes are shared between individuals, the study performed deep sequencing of blood TCR repertoires from a handful of healthy adults. Libraries were prepared and TCR repertoires were sequenced by different laboratories using diverse techniques, in order to increase sequencing depth and limit assay-specific biases. Each donor's leukapheresis produced roughly between about 0.9 and 9.5 billion PBMCs. Broad study findings and their caveats: Around 5% of naive CD4, 3.5% of naive CD8, around 2.3% of memory CD4, and 0.4% of memory CD8 clonotypes were shared across several donors. Higher generation probabilities were observed for clonotypes shared by all four sorted-subset donors than for non-shared clonotypes. The small number of donors limited the genetic and exposure-history diversity represented. Based on pairwise subsampling, the degree of clonotype sharing among donors was expected to be affected by sequencing depth. Sampling was restricted to blood, and TCR repertoires in tissue are likely to differ from TCR repertoires in blood. Rarefaction of sorted-subset datasets indicated incomplete sequencing despite the large sequencing depth. Estimated clonotype richness was generally larger for naive than for memory subsets.

In the germline V gene (reference sequence), CDR1 corresponds to SEHNR and CDR2 to FQNEAQ. V trim: 2 bases; J trim: 5 bases; unmatched bases: 1. From the cysteine through the phenylalanine, the CDR3 covers 14 amino acids. The kept DNA is CDR3 alone, 42 bases in frame from the first base. The donors were healthy, HIV-negative adults with no recently reported acute infections or vaccinations. Every donor was a Caucasian adult residing in Nashville, Tennessee, USA. CD4+ T cells were enriched by magnetic negative selection, after which naive cells were positively selected on CD45RA and the negative fraction was taken as the memory subset. Blood was collected by leukapheresis, and PBMCs were isolated by Ficoll-Histopaque density gradient centrifugation and then cryopreserved in liquid nitrogen vapor phase. Analytical flow cytometry was used to check the purity and quantity of each magnetically sorted T cell population. Each sorted fraction had its genomic DNA isolated and then quantified by UV absorbance on a Nanodrop 2000c.

Using the deep immunoSEQ assay, multiplex PCR amplified TCR CDR3 regions from genomic DNA. Extracted genomic DNA from each cell subset was distributed evenly across all wells of several immunoSEQ 96-well plates, and each plate was treated as a replicate. For sorted subsets, 200 to 250 ng genomic DNA, equal to tens of thousands of T cell genomes, was loaded into each replicate PCR. The purified libraries were quantified using a Qubit 3.0 fluorometer, sized with a Bioanalyzer 2100, and then quantified again using the KAPA Library Quantification kit. Every immunoSEQ 96-well plate was sequenced on a separate single-read 150-cycle Illumina NextSeq 550 flow cell. On the authors' methods: The immunoSEQ output contained only junctional sequences without quality scores, so filtering could not match that applied to full-length reads. To assign V/J genes and CDR3, sequences were annotated using PyIR, a Python wrapper for IgBLAST v1.9, with IMGT germline references. Any read was removed if the V/J assignment was weak (E-value above 1e-6), the CDR3 was missing, or the read contained stop codons, out-of-frame junctions, or ambiguous translated residues. A V3J clonotype was defined by an identical inferred V gene, J gene, and CDR3 amino acid sequence. Percentage overlap between repertoires was calculated by dividing the number of shared unique clonotypes by the size of the smaller repertoire. Richness of each repertoire was evaluated using RTK rarefaction, the Chao1 estimator, and Recon v2.1 estimates of unobserved clonotypes. Generation probabilities were computed with OLGA for all TCRbeta clonotypes obtained by the gDNA method from several donors. Sourced from immuneACCESS, this table was stored by TCRdb with only in-frame sequences that have V and J called. A share of the clones is absent; for the studies checked, an unresolved V gene accounts for under half, and the remainder has no known explanation. For V, J and clone size, that table is used; D and trimming come from the DNA. The sample table shows millions of clones, and roughly nine tenths are seen once. Of the sample, more than 0.12% is held by the ten largest clones.

On this clone itself: What this receptor recognizes is not known. Base-call qualities are not available, and no considerably larger clone is one nucleotide away.

What was sequenced was naive CD4+ T cells sorted from blood. The cell subset or site label corresponds to: CD45RA+ positively selected. The chain was built from TRBV7-9 and TRBJ2-2; TRBD2 matches 8 bases in the middle. The TCR originated in a man younger than 35 in good health. This receptor has the CDR3 CASSLPSGTGELFF. The nucleotides read TGTGCCAGCAGCTTACCTAGCGGGACCGGGGAGCTGTTTTTT. With the rest looked up from the reference TRBV7-9 and TRBJ2-2 genes rather than sequenced, the full variable domain is DTGVSQNPRHKITKRGQNVTFRCDPISEHNRLYWYRQTLGQGPEFLTYFQNEAQLEKSRLLSDRFSAERPKGSFSTLEIQRTEQGDSAMYLCASSLPSGTGELFFGEGSRLTVL.